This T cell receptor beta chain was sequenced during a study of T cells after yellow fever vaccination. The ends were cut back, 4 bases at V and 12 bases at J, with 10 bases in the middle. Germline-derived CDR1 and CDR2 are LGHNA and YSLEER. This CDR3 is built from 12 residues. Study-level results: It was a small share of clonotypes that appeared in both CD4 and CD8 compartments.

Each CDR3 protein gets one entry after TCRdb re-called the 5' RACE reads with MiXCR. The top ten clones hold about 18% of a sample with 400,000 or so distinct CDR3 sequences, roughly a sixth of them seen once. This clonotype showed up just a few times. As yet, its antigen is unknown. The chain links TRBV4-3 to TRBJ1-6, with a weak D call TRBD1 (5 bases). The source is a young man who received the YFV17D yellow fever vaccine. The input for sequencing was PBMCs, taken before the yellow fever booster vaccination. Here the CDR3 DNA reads TGCGCCAGCAGCCGGGACCGGAGACCCCTCCACTTT. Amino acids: CASSRDRRPLHF.